The sequence of this T cell receptor (beta chain) was determined in a study of shared clonotypes between healthy human individuals. Only Caucasian adults living in Nashville, Tennessee made up the donor group. Germline V gene data show CDR1 as SGHRS and CDR2 as YFSETQ. V shed 3 bases and J shed 10 bases, with 11 bases lying between them. This CDR3 is 12 amino acids long. Researchers divided each subset's genomic DNA evenly across several immunoSEQ plates. The protocol was immunoSEQ multiplex PCR, while the TCRdb copy is restricted to in-frame clones and leaves out a portion. Among around 500,000 clones listed, over 65% were seen once.

The specimen sequenced was PBMCs. This receptor was identified in a woman in her thirties or forties in good health. Some clones in this sample may be carry-over from other donors' samples. The rearrangement links TRBV5-1 to TRBJ2-1; D gene ambiguous. DNA of the CDR3: TGCGCCAGCAGCTCTGGAGCTTCAGAGCAGTTCTTC. Translating it yields CASSSGASEQFF. Drawing the rest from reference TRBV5-1 and TRBJ2-1, the complete variable domain is KAGVTQTPRYLIKTRGQQVTLSCSPISGHRSVSWYQQTPGQGLQFLFEYFSETQRNKGNFPGRFSGRQFSNSRSEMNVSTLELGDSALYLCASSSGASEQFFGPGTRLTVL.